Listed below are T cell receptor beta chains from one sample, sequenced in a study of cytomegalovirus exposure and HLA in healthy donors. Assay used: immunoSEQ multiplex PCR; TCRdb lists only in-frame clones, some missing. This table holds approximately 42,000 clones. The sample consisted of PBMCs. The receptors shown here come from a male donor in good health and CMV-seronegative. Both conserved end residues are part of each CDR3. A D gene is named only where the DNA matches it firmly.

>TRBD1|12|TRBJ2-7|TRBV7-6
CASSQTGNEQYF
TGTGCCAGCAGCCAGACAGGGAACGAGCAGTACTTC
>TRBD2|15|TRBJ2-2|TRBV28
CASSLGGTSGRELFF
TGTGCCAGCAGTTTGGGGGGAACTAGCGGGAGGGAGCTGTTTTTT
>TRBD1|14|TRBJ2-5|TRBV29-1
CSVRDRGYQETQYF
TGCAGCGTTCGGGACAGGGGGTACCAAGAGACCCAGTACTTC
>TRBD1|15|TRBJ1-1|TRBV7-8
CASSPWTGLGTEAFF
TGTGCCAGCAGCCCATGGACAGGGTTGGGCACTGAAGCTTTCTTT
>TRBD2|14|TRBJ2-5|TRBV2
CASSPRLAEETQYF
TGTGCCAGCAGTCCTCGACTAGCCGAAGAGACCCAGTACTTC
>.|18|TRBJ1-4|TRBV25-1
CASSEGSSLLVDNEKLFF
TGTGCCAGCAGTGAAGGGTCAAGTCTCCTAGTCGACAATGAAAAACTGTTTTTT
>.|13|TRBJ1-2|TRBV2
CASSNTGGNGYTF
TGTGCCAGCAGTAATACGGGGGGAAACGGCTACACCTTC
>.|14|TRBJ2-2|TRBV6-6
CASSRSGNTGELFF
TGTGCCAGCAGCCGTAGCGGGAACACCGGGGAGCTGTTTTTT
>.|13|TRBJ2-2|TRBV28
CASSLWETGELFF
TGTGCCAGCAGTTTATGGGAGACCGGGGAGCTGTTTTTT
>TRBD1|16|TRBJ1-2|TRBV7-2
CASSLRALQGHSGYTF
TGTGCCAGCAGCTTAAGGGCGCTACAGGGGCACAGTGGCTACACCTTC
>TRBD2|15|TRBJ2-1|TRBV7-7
CASSFRLAGNNEQFF
TGTGCCAGCAGCTTTCGACTAGCGGGAAACAATGAGCAGTTCTTC
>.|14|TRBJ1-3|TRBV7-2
CASSRVGSGNTIYF
TGTGCCAGCAGCCGGGTGGGCTCTGGAAACACCATATATTTT
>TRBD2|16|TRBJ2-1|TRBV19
CASSIVTSGSLSEQFF
TGTGCCAGTAGTATAGTCACTAGCGGCTCTCTCTCGGAGCAGTTCTTC
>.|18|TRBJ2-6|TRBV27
CASSEYPEITSGANVLTF
TGTGCCAGCAGTGAGTACCCTGAGATAACCTCTGGGGCCAACGTCCTGACTTTC
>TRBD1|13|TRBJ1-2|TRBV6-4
CAVSSTGDYGYTF
TGTGCCGTCTCCTCGACAGGGGACTATGGCTACACCTTC
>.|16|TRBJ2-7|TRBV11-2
CASSWVWTRVWGEQYF
TGTGCCAGCAGCTGGGTTTGGACACGGGTTTGGGGCGAGCAGTACTTC
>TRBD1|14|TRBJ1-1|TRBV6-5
CASRRTGVDTEAFF
TGTGCCAGCAGACGAACAGGGGTCGACACTGAAGCTTTCTTT
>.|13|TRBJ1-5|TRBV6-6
CASSQDTSGPQHF
TGTGCCAGCAGTCAGGACACTTCAGGGCCCCAGCATTTT
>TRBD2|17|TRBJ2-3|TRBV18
CASSLTLASGSGDTQYF
TGTGCCAGCTCCCTTACCCTGGCCAGCGGGAGCGGTGATACGCAGTATTTT
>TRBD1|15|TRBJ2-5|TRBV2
CASSEGTGLLETQYF
TGTGCCAGCAGTGAAGGGACAGGTCTTTTGGAGACCCAGTACTTC
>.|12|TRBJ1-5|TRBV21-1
CASSKETKPQHF
TGTGCCAGCAGCAAAGAAACTAAACCCCAGCATTTT
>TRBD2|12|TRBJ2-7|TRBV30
CASSGTSDEQYF
TGTGCCTCCTCAGGCACTAGCGACGAGCAGTACTTC
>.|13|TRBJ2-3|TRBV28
CASTPWRTDTQYF
TGTGCCAGCACCCCCTGGAGGACAGATACGCAGTATTTT
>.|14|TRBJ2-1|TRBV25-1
CASSELVAEGEQFF
TGTGCCAGCAGTGAATTGGTAGCGGAGGGGGAGCAGTTCTTC
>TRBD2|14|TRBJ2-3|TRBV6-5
CASSTSGTTDTQYF
TGTGCCAGCAGCACTAGCGGGACCACAGATACGCAGTATTTT
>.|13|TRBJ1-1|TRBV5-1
CASSLVVNTEAFF
TGCGCCAGCAGCTTGGTAGTGAACACTGAAGCTTTCTTT
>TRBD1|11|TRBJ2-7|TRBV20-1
CSAPQGAQQYF
TGCAGTGCCCCACAGGGGGCTCAGCAGTACTTC
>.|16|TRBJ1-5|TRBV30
CAWDLDSLYSNQPQHF
TGTGCCTGGGACCTCGACAGTCTTTATAGCAATCAGCCCCAGCATTTT
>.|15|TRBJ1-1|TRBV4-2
CASSFGRGENTEAFF
TGTGCCAGCAGCTTCGGTAGGGGCGAGAACACTGAAGCTTTCTTT
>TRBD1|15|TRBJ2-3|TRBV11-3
CASSRRDRDRNTQYF
TGTGCCAGCAGCCGCCGGGACAGGGATAGGAATACGCAGTATTTT
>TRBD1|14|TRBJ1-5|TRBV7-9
CASSPTGESQPQHF
TGTGCCAGCAGCCCAACAGGGGAGAGTCAGCCCCAGCATTTT
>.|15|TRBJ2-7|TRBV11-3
CASSLGGGPSYEQYF
TGTGCCAGCAGCTTAGGAGGGGGACCGTCCTACGAGCAGTACTTC
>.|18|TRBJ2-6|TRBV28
CASSSRLKPGAGANVLTF
TGTGCCAGCAGTTCACGGCTTAAACCAGGGGCTGGGGCCAACGTCCTGACTTTC
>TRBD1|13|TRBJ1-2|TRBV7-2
CASSADRVYGYTF
TGTGCCAGCAGCGCGGACAGGGTGTATGGCTACACCTTC
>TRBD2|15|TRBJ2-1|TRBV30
CAGTKTSGRAGEQFF
TGTGCCGGGACCAAGACTAGCGGGAGAGCAGGTGAGCAGTTCTTC
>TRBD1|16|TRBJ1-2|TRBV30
CAWIPSPGQRIYGYTF
TGTGCCTGGATCCCTTCCCCGGGACAGAGGATCTATGGCTACACCTTC
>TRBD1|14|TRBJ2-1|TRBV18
CASSPGPTGNEQFF
TGTGCCAGCTCACCTGGGCCGACAGGGAATGAGCAGTTCTTC